What follows are 28 T cell receptor beta chains derived from one specimen sequenced in a study of naive and memory T cell subsets. These receptors have no known antigen. An equimolar mix of two oligonucleotides served as the beta constant-region primer for TRBC1 and TRBC2. Four rounds of PCR amplified the ligated cDNA using nested alpha and beta constant-region primers plus SP2. TCRdb recomputed calls from the UMI-ligation and nested PCR reads with MiXCR, one row per CDR3 protein. The sample lists 150,000 or so distinct CDR3 sequences, over 20% seen once, with approximately 0.1% in the top ten. Study-level points and caveats: Possibly reflecting memory cells re-expressing CD45RA, a few larger clonotypes occurred in naive repertoires, especially CD8.

The specimen was naive CD4+ T cells from blood. All receptors come from a human donor in good health.

At least ten counts were recorded for this clonotype. The gene calls are TRBV7-2 and TRBJ2-7, with D maybe TRBD2 (5 bases). The CDR3 totals 15 residues. Germline CDR1 is SGHTA and CDR2 is FQGNSA. V gave up 4 bases and J gave up 2 bases, with 15 bases separating them. The CDR3 loop reads CASSSRVEGAYEQYF. The CDR3 coding sequence is TGTGCCAGCAGCTCCCGGGTCGAGGGCGCCTACGAGCAGTACTTC.

This chain links TRBV19 with TRBJ1-5; D not resolved. CDR1 and CDR2 (germline): LNHDA, SQIVND (reference sequence). The CDR3 is 10 amino acids. Trimming pared 8 bases from V and 4 bases from J, leaving 3 bases between. CDR3 DNA: TGTGCCAGTCATAATCAGCCCCAGCATTTT. Protein: CASHNQPQHF.

V usage is TRBV6-2 or TRBV6-3 and J usage is TRBJ1-2, with 7 bases identical to TRBD1. There are 13 residues in the CDR3. Germline V CDR1 and CDR2: MNHEY, SVGEGT. Trimming at V came to 6 bases and at J to 3 bases, leaving 4 bases not matched to a gene. The CDR3 is CASSRGQDYGYTF. CDR3 DNA sequence: TGTGCCAGCAGCCGCGGACAGGACTATGGCTACACCTTC.

The rearrangement joins TRBV6-5 to TRBJ2-3; 7 bases agree with TRBD1. V trimming: 2 bases; J trimming: 2 bases; junction bases outside the gene matches: 10. The CDR3 length is 17 residues. Germline values: CDR1 MNHEY, CDR2 SVGAGI. CDR3 bases: TGTGCCAGCAGTTACCTTTCCGGGACAGTGGACACAGATACGCAGTATTTT. It encodes CASSYLSGTVDTDTQYF.

This clonotype was seen a few times. The J gene is TRBJ1-2, the V gene TRBV29-1; 7 positions match TRBD1. The germline V gene encodes CDR1 SQVTM and CDR2 ANQGSEA. This CDR3 has 12 residues. V trimming: 4 bases; J trimming: 4 bases; junction bases outside the gene matches: 3. DNA for the CDR3: TGCAGCGTTGCGAGGGGGCTCTATGGCTACACCTTC. Protein sequence: CSVARGLYGYTF.

In its sample, this clonotype was seen a few times. V and J are TRBV4-1 and TRBJ2-3; 9 bases are shared with TRBD2. With 1 base clipped from V and 5 bases from J, the junction kept 7 bases outside the gene matches. Germline V gene lookup returns CDR1 MGHRA and CDR2 YSYEKL. This CDR3 has 16 residues. The CDR3 sequence is CASSQVAGGGRDTQYF. CDR3 DNA sequence: TGCGCCAGCAGCCAAGTCGCGGGAGGGGGGAGAGATACGCAGTATTTT.

The chain carries TRBV5-5 and TRBJ1-2, with D uncertain. In germline, CDR1 is SGHKS, CDR2 YYEKEE (reference sequence). The CDR3 is 15 residues long. V lost 4 bases to trimming and J lost 0 bases, with 13 bases between them. CDR3 in DNA: TGTGCCAGCAGCCAGGAAGGGTTAGCTAACTATGGCTACACCTTC. Translated: CASSQEGLANYGYTF.

The CDR3 nucleotides read TGTGCCAGCAGCTTAGGGGACAGGGGGGGGCGGGCTTTCTTT. This sequence encodes CASSLGDRGGRAFF. The chain combines TRBV13 with TRBJ1-1; TRBD1 matches 10 bases. Germline V gene data show CDR1 as PRHDT and CDR2 as FYEKMQ (reference sequence). J was trimmed by 11 bases and V by 0 bases; bases with no gene match: 6. The CDR3 totals 14 residues.

This clonotype was counted only a few times. The rearrangement links TRBV5-1 to TRBJ2-1; 7 nucleotides align to TRBD1. V lost 4 bases, J lost 6 bases, and 4 bases stayed unmatched. The CDR3 loop spans 13 amino acids. Germline CDR1 SGHRS, CDR2 YFSETQ. CDR3 protein: CASSPGDSNEQFF. For the CDR3, the DNA is TGCGCCAGCAGCCCCGGGGACAGCAATGAGCAGTTCTTC.

This clonotype was counted only a few times. This chain connects TRBV12-3 or TRBV12-4 to TRBJ2-1, with 8 bases lining up with TRBD1. This CDR3 is 14 amino acids long. V trimming: 6 bases; J trimming: 6 bases; junction bases outside the gene matches: 7. This CDR3 reads CASRRTGLGNEQFF. CDR3 in DNA: TGTGCCAGCAGACGGACAGGGTTGGGCAATGAGCAGTTCTTC.

There are a few counts of this clonotype. The V call is TRBV15, the J call TRBJ2-6; D unresolved. Germline V gene data show CDR1 as LNHNV and CDR2 as YYDKDF (reference sequence). CDR3 length: 15 residues. V lost 0 bases, J lost 11 bases, and 14 bases lay in between. The CDR3 protein is CATSRDRATGYVLTF. The CDR3 DNA follows: TGTGCCACCAGCAGAGATCGGGCGACTGGCTACGTCCTGACTTTC.

The table lists this clonotype with a few counts. The genes are TRBV29-1 and TRBJ1-3, with TRBD1 identical over 7 bases. With V trimmed by 6 bases and J by 4 bases, 6 bases remained unmatched. Germline lookup yields CDR1 SQVTM and CDR2 ANQGSEA. This CDR3 spans 13 amino acids. The CDR3 DNA reads TGCAGCGTGACAGGGAGTTCAGGAAACACCATATATTTT. Translation: CSVTGSSGNTIYF.

CDR3 in amino acids: CSVLTYGETQYF. The CDR3 DNA is TGCAGCGTATTGACATACGGAGAGACCCAGTACTTC. The V and J genes are TRBV29-1 and TRBJ2-5; D unclear. V lost 6 bases and J 4 bases, leaving 12 bases between the germline ends. CDR1 is SQVTM, CDR2 ANQGSEA, per germline. The CDR3 consists of 12 residues.

The chain recombines TRBV5-1 with TRBJ2-1, with a weak D call TRBD2 (5 bases). V dropped 0 bases and J dropped 5 bases, with 9 bases sitting between them. The CDR3 has 14 amino acids. Per the germline V gene, CDR1 is SGHRS and CDR2 is YFSETQ. CDR3 in DNA: TGCGCCAGCAGCTTGGGGACTTCAAACAATGAGCAGTTCTTC. This translates into CASSLGTSNNEQFF.

The chain carries TRBV20-1 and TRBJ2-7, with D perhaps matching TRBD2 (5 bases). Germline loops: CDR1 DFQATT, CDR2 SNEGSKA (reference sequence). V lost 3 bases, J lost 4 bases, and 13 bases lay in between. This CDR3 contains 13 residues. The CDR3 DNA follows: TGCAGTGCTAGCAGGCTAGCAGCTTACGAGCAGTACTTC. Residues: CSASRLAAYEQYF.

The V gene is TRBV28, the J gene TRBJ1-2, with a possible D match to TRBD1 (6 bases). This CDR3 contains 16 residues. With 6 bases removed from V and 2 bases from J, the gap between germline ends came to 19 bases. Germline CDR1 and CDR2: MDHEN and SYDVKM. For the CDR3, the DNA is TGTGCCAGCAGAACAGGGCGGTGGGATTCGAACTATGGCTACACCTTC. It translates to CASRTGRWDSNYGYTF.

V gene TRBV9 combines with J gene TRBJ1-1, with D possibly TRBD1 on 5 matching bases. V lost 3 bases and J 0 bases, leaving 18 bases between the germline ends. Germline V gene data show CDR1 as SGDLS and CDR2 as YYNGEE. This CDR3 is 17 amino acids long. CDR3 in amino acids: CASSGGWGSNLNTEAFF. The DNA for the CDR3 is TGTGCCAGCAGCGGAGGATGGGGGTCCAACTTGAACACTGAAGCTTTCTTT.

This clonotype was observed a handful of times. This chain uses TRBV24-1 with TRBJ2-3; D is unresolved. CDR1 is KGHDR and CDR2 is SFDVKD in the germline V gene. This CDR3 region has 13 residues. Trimming left V 6 bases short and J 4 bases short, with 10 bases between. In nucleotides, the CDR3 is TGTGCCACCAGTTTCAGGACGTCAGATACGCAGTATTTT. Protein product: CATSFRTSDTQYF.

This clonotype came up a few times. The CDR3 DNA reads as TGTGCCAGCAGCTTTTGGCCCAAAGGAGGGCCGCGGACCGGGGAGCTGTTTTTT. Translated: CASSFWPKGGPRTGELFF. This rearrangement joins TRBV7-2 to TRBJ2-2; D is possibly TRBD2 (6 bases). Trimming pared 3 bases from V and 5 bases from J, leaving 22 bases between. Germline CDR1 reads SGHTA; CDR2 reads FQGNSA. This CDR3 comprises 18 residues.

The table lists this clonotype with a few counts. The V and J genes are TRBV29-1 and TRBJ1-5; unclear D gene. The CDR3 has 13 residues. V lost 7 bases and J 6 bases, leaving 16 bases between the germline ends. Per the germline V gene, CDR1 is SQVTM and CDR2 is ANQGSEA. CDR3 nucleotides: TGCAGCGCCAGAGAAGGGTTCGGTCAGCCCCAGCATTTT. Residues: CSAREGFGQPQHF.

V gene TRBV10-3 combines with J gene TRBJ2-3, with a possible D match to TRBD2 (6 bases). With 6 bases removed from V and 3 bases from J, the gap between germline ends came to 10 bases. Germline V lookup: CDR1 ENHRY, CDR2 SYGVKD. CDR3 length: 13 amino acids. CDR3 amino acids: CAIRGRGTDTQYF. CDR3 in DNA: TGTGCCATCAGGGGACGGGGGACAGATACGCAGTATTTT.

The chain carries TRBV2 and TRBJ2-7, with 7 bases fitting TRBD1. With V trimmed by 3 bases and J by 9 bases, 8 bases remained unmatched. CDR3 size: 13 residues. CDR1 is SNHLY and CDR2 is FYNNEI in the germline V gene. This chain's CDR3 is CASSDRGNRGQYF. In nucleotides, the CDR3 is TGTGCCAGCAGTGATAGGGGGAACAGGGGGCAGTACTTC.

The CDR3 nucleotides read TGCAGTGCTAGAGTCGCGGTAGCGGGAAGTCTTCAGTACTTC. As protein: CSARVAVAGSLQYF. This chain joins TRBV20-1 and TRBJ2-7, with 8 bases identical to TRBD2. V shed 1 base, J shed 10 bases, and the junction held 12 bases outside the gene matches. CDR1 is DFQATT and CDR2 is SNEGSKA in the germline V gene (reference sequence). The CDR3 has 14 amino acids.

The chain carries TRBV28 and TRBJ1-2; no reliable D call. V was trimmed by 10 bases and J by 4 bases, leaving 16 bases between them. CDR3 length equals 13 residues. Germline lookup yields CDR1 MDHEN and CDR2 SYDVKM. CDR3 amino acids: CATPGRVGYGYTF. DNA for the CDR3: TGTGCCACCCCGGGAAGGGTTGGCTATGGCTACACCTTC.

This clonotype was found a few times. This chain links TRBV5-8 with TRBJ1-5; TRBD1 matches 7 bases. Looked up from germline, CDR1 is SGHTS and CDR2 is YDEGEE. Trimming took 0 bases from V and 1 from J; bases not matched to a gene: 1. The CDR3 is 15 amino acids. The CDR3 protein is CASSLGQGSNQPQHF. The CDR3 DNA reads TGTGCCAGCAGCTTGGGACAGGGAAGCAATCAGCCCCAGCATTTT.

The chain employs TRBV6-1 and TRBJ2-5; D could derive from TRBD1 or TRBD2 (6 bases each). The CDR3 spans 16 residues. The germline gives CDR1 MNHNS, CDR2 SASEGT. Trimming removed 4 bases from V and 5 bases from J, with 20 bases in between. Here the CDR3 DNA reads TGTGCCAGCAGTGTAGGGGGGACGCCCATCGGGGAGACCCAGTACTTC. It translates to CASSVGGTPIGETQYF.

This clonotype was seen a few times. The J gene is TRBJ2-6, the V gene TRBV5-6, with a weak D call TRBD1 (6 bases). V was trimmed by 2 bases and J by 1 base, leaving 7 bases between them. Looked up from germline, CDR1 is SGHDT and CDR2 is YYEEEE. The CDR3 sequence is 15 residues long. The DNA of the CDR3 is TGTGCCAGCAGCTTTACAGGGTCTGGGGCCAACGTCCTGACTTTC. Its protein product is CASSFTGSGANVLTF.

The sample holds a few counts of this clonotype. The V gene is TRBV29-1, the J gene TRBJ2-7, with TRBD1 as a possible D gene (5 bases). Looked up from germline, CDR1 is SQVTM and CDR2 is ANQGSEA. Trimming stripped 4 bases from V and 2 bases from J, with 15 bases between. This CDR3 region has 14 residues. The CDR3 here is CSVVSQGATYEQYF. The DNA of the CDR3 is TGCAGCGTTGTGAGCCAGGGTGCCACCTACGAGCAGTACTTC.